This T cell receptor beta chain derives from a study of PD-L1 blockade in urothelial cancer. At the level of the study: Chemotherapy regimens numbering 0 to 3 had been given to patients. Blood analysis occurred 3 weeks (second dose) and 6 weeks after treatment start.

The patients' disease, urothelial carcinoma, was locally advanced or metastatic. Each patient contributed between 1 and 8 total time points of blood mononuclear cells, pretreatment and during treatment. Germline-derived CDR1 and CDR2 are KGHSH and LQKENI. Trimming shortened V by 2 bases and J by 8 bases, and 12 bases separated the two germline ends. CDR3 size: 13 residues. Only in-frame clones appear in the TCRdb table, and some are missing; sequencing was by immunoSEQ multiplex PCR. The sample consists of approximately 71,000 clones, 70% to 90% of them appearing once. The receptor was derived from a man aged 55 to 70 with urothelial cancer. The source material was PBMCs, sampled around atezolizumab (anti-PD-L1) treatment. The chain uses TRBV18 and TRBJ1-1; D is undetermined. CDR3 sequence: CASSPGTRSEAFF. CDR3 nucleotides: TGTGCCAGCTCACCAGGAACAAGGAGCGAAGCTTTCTTT.